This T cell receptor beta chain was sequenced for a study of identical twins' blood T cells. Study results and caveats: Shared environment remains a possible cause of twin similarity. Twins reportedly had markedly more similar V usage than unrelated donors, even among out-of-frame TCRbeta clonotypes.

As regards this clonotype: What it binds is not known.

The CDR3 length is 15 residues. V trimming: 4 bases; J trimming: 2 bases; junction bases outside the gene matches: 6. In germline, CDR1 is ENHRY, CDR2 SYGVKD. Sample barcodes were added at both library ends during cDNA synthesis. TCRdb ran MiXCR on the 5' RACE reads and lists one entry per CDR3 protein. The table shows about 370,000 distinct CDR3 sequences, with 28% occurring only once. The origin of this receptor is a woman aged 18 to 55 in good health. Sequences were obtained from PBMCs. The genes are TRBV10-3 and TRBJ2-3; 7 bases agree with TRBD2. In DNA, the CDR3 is TGTGCCATCAGTGGAGAGGGAGGGCCCACAGATACGCAGTATTTT. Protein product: CAISGEGGPTDTQYF.